Below, 18 T cell receptor beta chains from the same sample are listed, as sequenced in a study of T cell repertoires in cytomegalovirus infection. Their antigens are not known. TCRdb re-called the reads through MiXCR, storing one row per CDR3 protein. The repertoire holds approximately 770,000 distinct CDR3 sequences, with under 35% as singletons. Sequencing was performed on cultured CD8+ T cells from PBMCs, taken from culture after CMV antigen stimulation. These receptors all stem from a human donor in good health (CMV status not recorded). Some clones in this sample may be carry-over from other donors' samples.

The genes are TRBV4-1 and TRBJ2-1; 9 nucleotides match TRBD2. The CDR3 extends over 17 amino acids. Germline values: CDR1 MGHRA, CDR2 YSYEKL. V gave up 3 bases and J gave up 5 bases; unmatched junction bases: 11. The CDR3 DNA is TGCGCCAGCAGCCACCCTGCGGCGGGGGGGCAGAACAATGAGCAGTTCTTC. It specifies CASSHPAAGGQNNEQFF.

This clonotype was recorded many times. This chain links TRBV5-8 with TRBJ2-1; 11 bases fit TRBD1. V lost 3 bases and J lost 0; bases outside the gene matches: 2. CDR3 length equals 16 residues. Germline CDR1 SGHTS, CDR2 YDEGEE. CDR3 nucleotide sequence: TGTGCCAGCAGCTCTGGACAGGGGGCCTCCTACAATGAGCAGTTCTTC. Encoded protein: CASSSGQGASYNEQFF.

This clonotype was observed a handful of times. The rearrangement uses TRBV19 and TRBJ2-3; unclear D gene. In germline, CDR1 is LNHDA, CDR2 SQIVND (reference sequence). CDR3 length: 13 amino acids. V lost 5 bases to trimming and J lost 1 base, with 7 bases between them. CDR3: CASSVLRTDTQYF. CDR3 coding DNA: TGTGCCAGTAGTGTACTCCGCACAGATACGCAGTATTTT.

This clonotype was seen a handful of times. V gene TRBV29-1 combines with J gene TRBJ1-4, with TRBD1 matching over 7 bases. With V trimmed by 0 bases and J by 0 bases, 22 bases remained unmatched. Germline V gives CDR1 SQVTM, CDR2 ANQGSEA. The CDR3 loop spans 22 amino acids. This CDR3 reads CSVEDSAPSGTVIYPTNEKLFF. The DNA of the CDR3 is TGCAGCGTTGAAGATAGCGCCCCGTCCGGGACAGTGATTTACCCAACTAATGAAAAACTGTTTTTT.

This clonotype was counted a few times. The gene calls are TRBV20-1 and TRBJ2-7, with 7 bases identical to TRBD2. The CDR3 has 17 residues. Germline trimming cut 3 bases from V and 2 bases from J; bases unmatched to any gene: 16. CDR1 is DFQATT and CDR2 is SNEGSKA in the germline V gene (reference sequence). CDR3 bases: TGCAGTGCTAGTGACGGGGGGACTACTTACGAGACCTACGAGCAGTACTTC. This translates into CSASDGGTTYETYEQYF.

The V and J genes are TRBV5-4 and TRBJ2-4, with 10 bases lining up with TRBD1. The CDR3 spans 16 residues. V dropped 4 bases and J dropped 2; count of bases not matched to a gene: 6. Looked up from germline, CDR1 is SGHNT and CDR2 is YYREEE (reference sequence). The CDR3 loop reads CASSTPGQGPKNIQYF. The CDR3, as DNA: TGTGCCAGCAGCACTCCGGGACAGGGGCCCAAAAACATTCAGTACTTC.

This clonotype has just a few counts. The rearrangement uses TRBV19 and TRBJ2-2; TRBD2 is a possible D gene (6 bases). V lost 7 bases and J 1 base, leaving 22 bases between the germline ends. Germline-derived CDR1 and CDR2 are LNHDA and SQIVND (reference sequence). This CDR3 region has 18 residues. The CDR3 loop is CASTDGLTFLENTGELFF. The CDR3 DNA follows: TGTGCCAGTACCGACGGACTAACCTTCTTAGAGAACACCGGGGAGCTGTTTTTT.

This clonotype was seen repeatedly, ten times or more. The V call is TRBV7-9, the J call TRBJ2-6; 9 nucleotides line up with TRBD1. The germline CDR1 and CDR2 sequences are SEHNR and FQNEAQ (reference sequence). This CDR3 is 16 amino acids long. J was trimmed by 0 bases and V by 11 bases; bases with no gene match: 8. The DNA for the CDR3 is TGTGCCCTACTCGGGACAGGGCTCTCTGGGGCCAACGTCCTGACTTTC. This gives the protein CALLGTGLSGANVLTF.

The chain carries TRBV4-3 and TRBJ2-1; tentatively, D is TRBD2 (7 bases). Deletions cut 0 bases from V and 2 bases from J, with 17 bases between. The CDR3 is 18 residues long. From germline, CDR1 is LGHNA and CDR2 YSLEER. Here the CDR3 DNA reads TGCGCCAGCAGCCAAGATCGTCCTGGCGGGGGCCCCTACAATGAGCAGTTCTTC. The encoded protein is CASSQDRPGGGPYNEQFF.

This chain uses TRBV24-1 with TRBJ2-3; tentatively, D is TRBD2 (7 bases). CDR1 and CDR2 from the germline V gene are KGHDR and SFDVKD. The V end was cut by 6 bases, the J end by 5 bases, with 20 bases between. The CDR3 totals 16 residues. The CDR3 protein is CATSPNQGGGLDTQYF. DNA for the CDR3: TGTGCCACCAGTCCCAATCAAGGGGGGGGCCTAGATACGCAGTATTTT.

This clonotype was counted between two and nine times. The chain has TRBV10-3 and TRBJ2-3; 8 nucleotides align to TRBD2. Germline values: CDR1 ENHRY, CDR2 SYGVKD. CDR3 size: 19 residues. J was trimmed by 4 bases and V by 4 bases; bases with no gene match: 19. The CDR3 spells CAISVRGAGAPSRPDTQYF. DNA of the CDR3: TGTGCCATCAGTGTTAGAGGAGCGGGGGCCCCCTCCCGTCCAGATACGCAGTATTTT.

This clonotype was recorded only once. The chain combines TRBV29-1 with TRBJ1-2; 9 positions match TRBD1. J lost 6 bases, V lost 4 bases, and 3 bases had no gene match. CDR3 length: 12 residues. Per germline, CDR1 SQVTM and CDR2 ANQGSEA. CDR3: CSVAGQGNGYTF. The CDR3 bases are TGCAGCGTTGCGGGACAGGGTAATGGCTACACCTTC. Based on the CDR3 plus reference TRBV29-1 and TRBJ1-2, the full variable domain is SAVISQKPSRDICQRGTSLTIQCQVDSQVTMMFWYRQQPGQSLTLIATANQGSEATYESGFVIDKFPISRPNLTFSTLTVSNMSPEDSSIYLCSVAGQGNGYTFGSGTRLTVV.

The sample holds a few counts of this clonotype. J is TRBJ2-1 and V is TRBV5-5; 10 bases are a match to TRBD1. CDR1 and CDR2 (germline): SGHKS, YYEKEE (reference sequence). The CDR3 extends over 16 amino acids. V shed 5 bases and J 5 bases; nucleotides not matched to a gene: 10. The CDR3 sequence is CASRNPGQGSHNEQFF. CDR3 bases: TGTGCCAGCAGAAACCCGGGACAGGGGTCCCACAATGAGCAGTTCTTC.

The count of this clonotype is one. This sequence joins TRBV3-1 and TRBJ2-3; D gene ambiguous. The V gene lost 1 base and the J gene lost 0 bases, with 8 bases spanning the gap. The CDR3 runs to 15 residues. Germline V gene data show CDR1 as LGHDT and CDR2 as YNNKEL (reference sequence). CDR3 sequence: CASSQVDLSTDTQYF. For the CDR3, the DNA is TGTGCCAGCAGCCAAGTTGACCTAAGCACAGATACGCAGTATTTT.

The chain joins TRBV7-9 to TRBJ2-7; weak D call: TRBD2 (7 bases). Germline-derived CDR1 and CDR2 are SEHNR and FQNEAQ (reference sequence). V was shortened by 4 bases and J by 0 bases, with 10 bases between the two germline ends. There are 14 residues in the CDR3. The CDR3 nucleotides are TGTGCCAGCAGCTGGCGGGGGCCCTCCTACGAGCAGTACTTC. As protein: CASSWRGPSYEQYF.

This clonotype has a handful of counts. The rearrangement links TRBV7-9 to TRBJ2-5; D may be TRBD2 (5 bases). Germline CDR1 is SEHNR and CDR2 is FQNEAQ (reference sequence). Trimming removed 4 bases at V and 5 bases at J, with 17 bases between. The length of the CDR3 is 15 residues. CDR3 sequence: CASSSPGPQRETQYF. The CDR3 DNA reads as TGTGCCAGCAGCTCTCCGGGTCCCCAGCGGGAGACCCAGTACTTC.

This clonotype was counted between two and nine times. The rearrangement uses TRBV7-9 and TRBJ2-7; D is unclear. The germline V gene has CDR1 SEHNR and CDR2 FQNEAQ (reference sequence). The CDR3 loop spans 12 amino acids. Trimming stripped 2 bases from V and 5 bases from J, with 7 bases between. CDR3 amino acids: CASSLYADEQYF. In DNA, the CDR3 is TGTGCCAGCAGCTTATATGCCGACGAGCAGTACTTC. The full variable domain, completed using reference TRBV7-9 and TRBJ2-7, is DTGVSQNPRHKITKRGQNVTFRCDPISEHNRLYWYRQTLGQGPEFLTYFQNEAQLEKSRLLSDRFSAERPKGSFSTLEIQRTEQGDSAMYLCASSLYADEQYFGPGTRLTVT.

The gene calls are TRBV11-3 and TRBJ2-1; 8 bases line up with TRBD1. CDR3 length: 16 amino acids. CDR1 and CDR2 (germline): SGHNT, YENEEA. Germline trimming cut 5 bases from V and 5 bases from J; bases unmatched to any gene: 11. The CDR3 reads CASSPFSGGWDNEQFF. CDR3 bases: TGTGCCAGCAGCCCCTTCTCAGGGGGCTGGGACAATGAGCAGTTCTTC.